Below are 10 T cell receptor beta chains sequenced from a single sample in a study of blood T cell repertoires in COVID-19. Clones were sequenced by immunoSEQ multiplex PCR, and TCRdb holds only the in-frame ones, with some missing. The sample records some 150,000 clones, roughly 85% being singletons. The material sequenced was peripheral blood. These receptors came from a man in his forties with acute or convalescent COVID-19.

V gene TRBV5-1 combines with J gene TRBJ1-1, with D possibly being TRBD1 (5 bases). Germline CDR1 reads SGHRS; CDR2 reads YFSETQ. The CDR3 sequence is 15 residues long. Trimming took off 1 base at V and 3 bases at J, with 13 bases between the two ends. CDR3 amino acids: CASSLIGLGDTEAFF. As DNA, the CDR3 is TGCGCCAGCAGCTTGATTGGGTTAGGGGACACTGAAGCTTTCTTT.

The J gene is TRBJ2-7, the V gene TRBV2; TRBD2 matches at 11 bases. The germline V gene has CDR1 SNHLY and CDR2 FYNNEI. The V segment lost 6 bases and the J segment 2 bases; nucleotides outside the gene matches: 6. The CDR3 sequence is 15 residues long. As DNA, the CDR3 is TGTGCCAGCAGAGGTCTAGCGGGGGGTCCCTACGAGCAGTACTTC. Amino acid sequence: CASRGLAGGPYEQYF. Looking up the rest from reference TRBV2 and TRBJ2-7 gives the full variable domain: EPEVTQTPSHQVTQMGQEVILRCVPISNHLYFYWYRQILGQKVEFLVSFYNNEISEKSEIFDDQFSVERPDGSNFTLKIRSTKLEDSAMYFCASRGLAGGPYEQYFGPGTRLTVT.

This rearrangement joins TRBV25-1 to TRBJ2-7; weak D call: TRBD2 (5 bases). Trimming left V 5 bases short and J 6 bases short, with 14 bases between. The CDR3 is made up of 13 amino acids. Germline V gene lookup returns CDR1 MGHDK and CDR2 SYGVNS. The chain's CDR3 is CASSSRLNPEQYF. The CDR3 DNA sequence: TGTGCCAGCAGTTCTCGACTAAATCCCGAGCAGTACTTC.

The V gene is TRBV6-5, the J gene TRBJ1-3; D possibly corresponds to TRBD1 (5 bases). V was cut by 6 bases and J by 1 base, with 13 bases left in between. CDR3 length equals 15 residues. Germline-derived CDR1 and CDR2 are MNHEY and SVGAGI. The CDR3 bases are TGTGCCAGCAGCTCCAGGGTCAAGTCTGGAAACACCATATATTTT. It specifies CASSSRVKSGNTIYF.

This chain connects TRBV5-1 to TRBJ2-3, with 8 bases identical to TRBD2. Germline values: CDR1 SGHRS, CDR2 YFSETQ. There are 15 residues in the CDR3. V lost 3 bases to trimming and J lost 1 base; unmatched junction nucleotides: 4. CDR3 protein: CASSSATSGTDTQYF. As DNA, the CDR3 is TGCGCCAGCAGCTCGGCGACTAGCGGCACAGATACGCAGTATTTT.

This clone occurred once. V gene TRBV9 combines with J gene TRBJ2-3, with 13 bases identical to TRBD2. Germline V gene lookup returns CDR1 SGDLS and CDR2 YYNGEE. V was clipped by 4 bases and J by 1 base; unmatched bases: 6. CDR3 length: 17 amino acids. The CDR3 loop reads CASSQGTSGARTDTQYF. The CDR3 bases are TGTGCCAGCAGCCAAGGGACTAGCGGGGCCCGCACAGATACGCAGTATTTT.

The table lists this clone with a count of one. The chain uses TRBV12-5 and TRBJ1-3; possibly TRBD1 for D (5 bases). V was pared by 0 bases and J by 4 bases, with 13 bases between. Germline CDR1 reads LGHNT; CDR2 reads FRNRAP. The length of the CDR3 is 16 residues. The CDR3 bases are TGTGCTAGTGGTTTGGTACTGTCAGGGTCCGGAAACACCATATATTTT. Encoded protein: CASGLVLSGSGNTIYF.

The chain employs TRBV2 and TRBJ1-5, with D perhaps TRBD1 (6 bases). The CDR3 is 16 residues long. Germline V CDR1 and CDR2: SNHLY, FYNNEI. V lost 7 bases to trimming and J lost 0 bases, with 16 bases between them. CDR3 sequence (DNA): TGTGCCAGCAATTTACAGGGAAGGAATAGCAATCAGCCCCAGCATTTT. It specifies CASNLQGRNSNQPQHF.

The chain joins TRBV30 to TRBJ1-2, with D maybe TRBD1 (5 bases). V lost 4 bases and J lost 3, with 12 bases in between. Germline V CDR1 and CDR2: GTSNPN, SVGIG (reference sequence). CDR3 length: 13 residues. The CDR3 region has the DNA TGTGCCTGGAACTTGGACACCTACTATGGCTACACCTTC. This encodes CAWNLDTYYGYTF.

The V call is TRBV2, the J call TRBJ1-1; 8 nucleotides match TRBD1. The germline V gene encodes CDR1 SNHLY and CDR2 FYNNEI. J gave up 11 bases and V 6 bases, and 8 bases lay outside the gene matches. The CDR3 sequence is 12 residues long. CDR3 region: CASRTGQGNAFF. Here the CDR3 DNA reads TGTGCCAGCAGAACCGGACAGGGCAATGCTTTCTTT.